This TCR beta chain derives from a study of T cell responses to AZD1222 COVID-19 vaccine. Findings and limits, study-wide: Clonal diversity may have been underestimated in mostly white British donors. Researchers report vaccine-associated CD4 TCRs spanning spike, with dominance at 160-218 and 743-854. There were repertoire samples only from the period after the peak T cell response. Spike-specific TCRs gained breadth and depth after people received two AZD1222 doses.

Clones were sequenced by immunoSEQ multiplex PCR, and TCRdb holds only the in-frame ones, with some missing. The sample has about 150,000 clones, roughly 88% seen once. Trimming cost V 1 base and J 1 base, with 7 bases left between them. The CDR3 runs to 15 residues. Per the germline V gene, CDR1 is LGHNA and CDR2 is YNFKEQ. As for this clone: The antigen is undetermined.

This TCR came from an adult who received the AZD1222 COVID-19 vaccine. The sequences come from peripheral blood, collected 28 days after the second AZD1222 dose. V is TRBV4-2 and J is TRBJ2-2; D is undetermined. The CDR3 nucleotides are TGTGCCAGCAGCCAAGTTCCGAAGAACACCGGGGAGCTGTTTTTT. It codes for CASSQVPKNTGELFF.